This paragraph reports one TCR beta chain. Germline V gives CDR1 MRHNA, CDR2 SNTAGT. The CDR3 length is 16 residues. J was trimmed by 5 bases and V by 5 bases; bases with no gene match: 9. Per the original methods: Quantification of nucleated cells was approximated via reference gene primer amplification. Some clones are missing from TCRdb's copy, which holds only in-frame ones; the method was immunoSEQ multiplex PCR. V and J calls and clone size are copied from that table; D and trimming were computed from the DNA. The sample lists some 39,000 clones, 90% occurring once. The data stem from a study of blood T cell repertoires in COVID-19. Study information: The United States, Italy and Spain provided the acute and convalescent COVID-19 samples. Sources were T cells, B-cell-depleted T cells, or PBMCs; the material itself was cDNA or gDNA.

The V call is TRBV6-4, the J call TRBJ2-3; 11 bases agree with TRBD2. Sequenced: peripheral blood. This receptor was taken from a human donor in a cohort sampled during active COVID-19. The CDR3 coding sequence is TGTGCCAGCAGTCCTCCACTAGCGGGGGAAGGAGATACGCAGTATTTT. Translating gives CASSPPLAGEGDTQYF.